A selection of T cell receptor beta chains follows, all from one sample in a study of OX40 agonist ivuxolimab in advanced cancers. Clones were sequenced by immunoSEQ multiplex PCR, and TCRdb holds only the in-frame ones, with some missing. The sample shows over 85,000 clones, 86% of them seen only once. The sample consisted of CD4+ or CD8+ T cells sorted from blood, taken in a trial of the OX40 agonist ivuxolimab. All receptors derive from an adult with an advanced solid tumor such as melanoma, head and neck, liver or kidney cancer. Both conserved end residues are part of each CDR3. The order of the fields is V gene, J gene, CDR3 protein.

>TRBV5-1|TRBJ1-3
CASSDPSSRNTIYF
>TRBV6-1|TRBJ1-4
CASSDSLQVGEKLFF
>TRBV5-6|TRBJ2-5
CASSGTGVGETQYF
>TRBV11-3|TRBJ1-3
CASSFGQVGNTIYF
>TRBV30|TRBJ2-1
CAWSVRRGGRQFF
>TRBV19|TRBJ2-1
CASTQTSGSRAEQFF
>TRBV4-1|TRBJ2-5
CASSQGSGARRETQYF
>TRBV7-9|TRBJ2-5
CASSFGGAGETQYF
>TRBV7-8|TRBJ1-2
CASSNSNYGYTF
>TRBV7-2|TRBJ2-7
CASSFAMFGRDAYEQYF
>TRBV11-2|TRBJ2-7
CASSSVQGAYEQYF
>TRBV7-2|TRBJ2-1
CASSLSFEQFF
>TRBV21-1|TRBJ2-5
CASSRFSGIAETQYF
>TRBV7-3|TRBJ1-6
CASSLGFSPLHF
>TRBV11-2|TRBJ1-6
CASSLRAGGSSYNSPLHF
>TRBV6-5|TRBJ1-5
CASSYAGTQPQHF
>TRBV14|TRBJ2-3
CASSRRGRGLSTDTQYF
>TRBV6-6|TRBJ2-2
CASSQRGQGNTGELFF
>TRBV5-4|TRBJ1-2
CASSSGGEVGYTF
>TRBV27|TRBJ2-3
CASSGKWVGSDTQYF
>TRBV5-1|TRBJ1-6
CASRVHRDRHNSPLHF
>TRBV5-8|TRBJ2-7
CASTRDSYEQYF
>TRBV11-2|TRBJ1-6
CASSPRRPQGPIFNSPLHF
>TRBV5-8|TRBJ1-1
CASSHWGGEGYTEAFF
>TRBV11-3|TRBJ2-7
CASSLGTGGYEQYF
>TRBV6-1|TRBJ1-3
CASSEETASGNTIYF
>TRBV5-4|TRBJ1-2
CASKRQGNYGYTF
>TRBV5-1|TRBJ1-4
CASSLASGAEKLFF
>TRBV6-4|TRBJ2-2
CASSDSKMRSLGTGELFF
>TRBV18|TRBJ2-5
CASSPFSEETQYF
>TRBV27|TRBJ1-6
CASSSGRTLHF
>TRBV25-1|TRBJ1-2
CASSAGGLDGYTF
>TRBV27|TRBJ2-7
CASALGGSLYEQYF
>TRBV2|TRBJ1-2
CASSEPRKGANGYTF
>TRBV11-1|TRBJ2-1
CASSPIGGNEQFF
>TRBV20-1|TRBJ2-1
CSARMNNEQFF
>TRBV7-9|TRBJ1-2
CASSLGAADRLGGYTF
>TRBV16|TRBJ2-7
CASSQSTQGVGEQYF
>TRBV6-1|TRBJ2-6
CASSEHADSSGANVLTF
>TRBV4-1|TRBJ1-5
CASRGGPYQPQHF
>TRBV4-2|TRBJ2-1
CASSQGGDSYNEQFF
>TRBV7-3|TRBJ2-2
CASSSHLAGGPGELFF
>TRBV7-2|TRBJ2-5
CASSSQGGKETQYF
>TRBV6-5|TRBJ2-1
CASRPPGTGVNEQFF
>TRBV5-4|TRBJ2-5
CASSKGLGVRETQYF
>TRBV19|TRBJ2-3
CASSIGEKNTDTQYF
>TRBV9|TRBJ1-1
CASSVVNGGTEAFF